The 22 T cell receptor beta chains in this list originate from one sample, sequenced in a study of T-cell memory formation after mild COVID-19. TCRdb fed the 5' RACE reads into MiXCR, producing one record per CDR3 protein. The data show roughly 89,000 distinct CDR3 sequences, around an eighth seen once. The specimen sequenced was PBMCs or a T cell subset sorted from them (not recorded which). The source is an adult woman who had mild COVID-19 (a few samples of this study predate the infection). Cell type and time point are not known.

This clonotype has just a few counts. The gene calls are TRBV7-9 and TRBJ2-7; possibly TRBD1 or TRBD2 for D (5 bases each). Deletions cut 1 base from V and 2 bases from J, with 9 bases between. This CDR3 spans 14 amino acids. From germline, CDR1 is SEHNR and CDR2 FQNEAQ (reference sequence). The CDR3 nucleotides are TGTGCCAGCAGCTTAGACGGGGCTACCTACGAGCAGTACTTC. Translated: CASSLDGATYEQYF.

This clonotype was seen more than once but under ten times. This chain links TRBV11-1 with TRBJ2-1, with 8 bases matching TRBD1. V was clipped by 1 base and J by 3 bases; unmatched bases: 2. The CDR3 extends over 15 amino acids. CDR1 and CDR2 from the germline V gene are SGHAT and FQDESV (reference sequence). The CDR3 sequence: CASSLEGTGYNEQFF. CDR3 nucleotides: TGTGCCAGCAGCTTAGAGGGGACAGGCTACAATGAGCAGTTCTTC.

This chain uses TRBV27 with TRBJ2-1; 12 bases agree with TRBD2. Per the germline V gene, CDR1 is MNHEY and CDR2 is SMNVEV (reference sequence). CDR3 size: 17 residues. With V trimmed by 1 base and J by 7 bases, 8 bases remained unmatched. CDR3: CASSLWTSGTTVNEQFF. In nucleotides, the CDR3 is TGTGCCAGCAGTTTATGGACTAGCGGGACCACCGTTAATGAGCAGTTCTTC.

V is TRBV9 and J is TRBJ2-1, with D unresolved. The CDR3 consists of 11 residues. Looked up from germline, CDR1 is SGDLS and CDR2 is YYNGEE. V gave up 0 bases and J gave up 9 bases, with 4 bases separating them. CDR3 in amino acids: CASSVGGEQFF. The CDR3, as DNA: TGTGCCAGCAGCGTAGGGGGTGAGCAGTTCTTC.

This clonotype has a handful of counts. This sequence joins TRBV20-1 and TRBJ2-7, with 13 bases identical to TRBD2. Per the germline V gene, CDR1 is DFQATT and CDR2 is SNEGSKA (reference sequence). V shed 0 bases and J 7 bases; nucleotides not matched to a gene: 3. This CDR3 region has 14 residues. Here the CDR3 reads CSARDAGLAGEQYF. The DNA for the CDR3 is TGCAGTGCTAGAGATGCGGGACTAGCGGGGGAGCAGTACTTC.

This clonotype turned up a few times. The V call is TRBV6-2 or TRBV6-3, the J call TRBJ2-7, with TRBD2 as a possible D gene (6 bases). This CDR3 is 15 amino acids long. The V gene lost 2 bases and the J gene lost 3 bases, with 14 bases spanning the gap. Germline V gene lookup returns CDR1 MNHEY and CDR2 SVGEGT. CDR3 loop: CASSYARGQLYEQYF. The CDR3 bases are TGTGCCAGCAGTTACGCGCGGGGTCAACTCTACGAGCAGTACTTC.

This clonotype appeared a few times. CDR3 region: CASSPRTGRTDTQYF. CDR3 bases: TGTGCCAGCAGCCCTCGGACAGGGCGCACAGATACGCAGTATTTT. The chain couples TRBV7-2 to TRBJ2-3; TRBD1 matches at 8 bases. CDR3 length: 15 residues. V shed 5 bases, J shed 1 base, and the junction held 5 bases outside the gene matches. Germline loops: CDR1 SGHTA, CDR2 FQGNSA.

This clonotype was seen ten or more times. The gene calls are TRBV7-6 and TRBJ2-7; 8 nucleotides match TRBD1. The CDR3 has 14 amino acids. Germline CDR1 and CDR2: SGHVS and FNYEAQ. Trimming cost V 3 bases and J 0 bases; bases outside gene matches: 1. The CDR3 sequence is CASSFTGGSYEQYF. The CDR3 DNA reads TGTGCCAGCAGCTTCACAGGGGGCTCCTACGAGCAGTACTTC.

V gene TRBV19 combines with J gene TRBJ2-1; D is unclear. Germline CDR1 reads LNHDA; CDR2 reads SQIVND (reference sequence). V dropped 5 bases and J dropped 5 bases, with 7 bases sitting between them. CDR3 length equals 12 residues. CDR3 coding DNA: TGTGCCAGTAGTTATCCCAACAATGAGCAGTTCTTC. Protein product: CASSYPNNEQFF.

The chain recombines TRBV27 with TRBJ2-1; D unclear. From germline, CDR1 is MNHEY and CDR2 SMNVEV (reference sequence). Trimming took 4 bases from V and 3 from J, leaving 13 bases between them. The CDR3 totals 15 residues. CDR3 protein: CASSWLGTLYNEQFF. The CDR3 DNA reads as TGTGCCAGCAGTTGGTTGGGAACCCTCTACAATGAGCAGTTCTTC.

This clonotype was seen more than once but under ten times. The V and J genes are TRBV29-1 and TRBJ2-7; D tentatively fits TRBD1 or TRBD2 (5 bases each). Trimming removed 2 bases at V and 2 bases at J, with 10 bases between. The CDR3 loop spans 13 amino acids. Germline CDR1 and CDR2: SQVTM and ANQGSEA. The CDR3 sequence is CSVETGATYEQYF. The CDR3 region has the DNA TGCAGCGTTGAAACCGGGGCTACCTACGAGCAGTACTTC.

This chain connects TRBV4-1 to TRBJ1-2; D gene uncertain. Trimming left V 4 bases short and J 1 base short, with 10 bases between. The V gene's germline CDR1 is MGHRA and CDR2 YSYEKL. This CDR3 is 14 amino acids long. DNA of the CDR3: TGCGCCAGCAGCCCTACTGGGAATAACTATGGCTACACCTTC. Encoded protein: CASSPTGNNYGYTF.

There are a few counts of this clonotype. The rearrangement uses TRBV9 and TRBJ2-1; D not resolved. Per germline, CDR1 SGDLS and CDR2 YYNGEE. The V end lost 2 bases, the J end lost 4 bases, and 7 bases lay between the germline ends. The CDR3 loop spans 13 amino acids. The CDR3 nucleotides read TGTGCCAGCAGCGTGACGGATTACAATGAGCAGTTCTTC. Its translation is CASSVTDYNEQFF.

CDR3 region: CAISDTDTQYF. The CDR3 DNA reads as TGTGCCATCAGTGATACAGATACGCAGTATTTT. The chain uses TRBV10-3 and TRBJ2-3; D unclear. Germline values: CDR1 ENHRY, CDR2 SYGVKD. CDR3 size: 11 residues. V lost 3 bases and J lost 3, with 1 base in between.

This clonotype showed up just a few times. The V call is TRBV27, the J call TRBJ2-1; 9 bases fit TRBD1. V lost 4 bases and J lost 6; bases outside the gene matches: 7. Germline CDR1 and CDR2: MNHEY and SMNVEV (reference sequence). There are 15 residues in the CDR3. In nucleotides, the CDR3 is TGTGCCAGCAGTTCCGGGACAGGGCCTACCAATGAGCAGTTCTTC. Translation: CASSSGTGPTNEQFF.

This clonotype was seen more than once but under ten times. The rearrangement links TRBV7-2 to TRBJ2-3; tentatively, D is TRBD1 or TRBD2 (5 bases each). Germline V CDR1 and CDR2: SGHTA, FQGNSA. V was shortened by 1 base and J by 2 bases, with 16 bases between the two germline ends. The CDR3 spans 17 residues. The CDR3 region has the DNA TGTGCCAGCAGCTTAGGGGACCAGGGATCCCCCACAGATACGCAGTATTTT. Translated: CASSLGDQGSPTDTQYF.

The V call is TRBV20-1, the J call TRBJ2-1; 8 bases fit TRBD2. The CDR3 has 15 amino acids. CDR1 DFQATT and CDR2 SNEGSKA come from the germline V gene (reference sequence). The ends lost 6 bases at V and 8 bases at J; junction bases unmatched: 15. CDR3 sequence: CSAWQWAGGSDEQFF. The CDR3, as DNA: TGCAGTGCCTGGCAATGGGCGGGAGGTAGCGATGAGCAGTTCTTC.

This clonotype showed up just a few times. The chain links TRBV9 to TRBJ1-1; D gene uncertain. In germline, CDR1 is SGDLS, CDR2 YYNGEE. The CDR3 has 15 residues. V lost 4 bases to trimming and J lost 6 bases, with 19 bases between them. CDR3 DNA: TGTGCCAGCAGCCCCACGTCGGGTATCAGAGCTGAAGCTTTCTTT. The encoded protein is CASSPTSGIRAEAFF.

The table lists this clonotype with a few counts. This sequence joins TRBV5-1 and TRBJ2-7, with 11 bases fitting TRBD2. The length of the CDR3 is 15 residues. The J segment lost 3 bases and the V segment lost 3 bases, leaving 5 bases of the junction unmatched. CDR1 and CDR2 (germline): SGHRS, YFSETQ. CDR3 in DNA: TGCGCCAGCAGCTCCCCGACTAGCGGGGTCTACGAGCAGTACTTC. Translating it yields CASSSPTSGVYEQYF.

The rearrangement uses TRBV12-3 or TRBV12-4 and TRBJ1-6, with 8 bases fitting TRBD1. J was trimmed by 10 bases and V by 6 bases; bases with no gene match: 8. CDR3 length: 14 residues. This CDR3 reads CASSLTGGGSPLHF. The DNA of the CDR3 is TGTGCCAGCAGCCTCACAGGGGGAGGATCACCCCTCCACTTT.

This clonotype was detected many times. V usage is TRBV15 and J usage is TRBJ2-5, with 9 nucleotides matching TRBD2. Germline values: CDR1 LNHNV, CDR2 YYDKDF (reference sequence). There are 16 residues in the CDR3. Unmatched junction bases numbered 10, after V lost 4 bases and J lost 4 bases. This CDR3 is CATSIDRAGGGETQYF. CDR3 bases: TGTGCCACCAGCATAGACAGAGCGGGAGGAGGAGAGACCCAGTACTTC.

The chain employs TRBV30 and TRBJ2-3; TRBD1 aligns across 11 bases. Germline V gene sequence: CDR1 GTSNPN, CDR2 SVGIG (reference sequence). This CDR3 is 16 amino acids long. With V trimmed by 4 bases and J by 3 bases, 9 bases remained unmatched. The CDR3 coding sequence is TGTGCCTGGATAAGGACAGGGGGCACGACTACAGATACGCAGTATTTT. Translation: CAWIRTGGTTTDTQYF.